The TCR beta chain under discussion was sequenced for a study of beta chain features in type 1 diabetes. The study, taken as a whole, reports: For cells with high TCR expression, cDNA sequencing could yield over-representation.

The germline V gene encodes CDR1 MNHNS and CDR2 SASEGT. This CDR3 contains 12 residues. V was cut by 6 bases and J by 4 bases, with 10 bases left in between. One heparinised blood draw, averaging about 120 mL, came from each donor. Sorting based on CD45RO/CCR7/CD25/CD127/CD95/CD27 separated CD4+ naive, central memory, regulatory and stem cell-like memory cells. Sorted populations all exceeded 95% purity. As every portion of the isolated RNA was reverse transcribed, the sequencing read expressed TCRB transcripts. The method was immunoSEQ multiplex PCR; TCRdb's version includes in-frame clones alone and lacks a portion of them. The sample carries hundreds of thousands of clones, approximately 15% recorded once. This clone appeared a few times. Its antigen is undetermined.

Sequenced input: naive CD4+ T cells from blood. The receptor's source is a man aged 25-45 years in good health. The gene calls are TRBV6-1 and TRBJ2-7; D might be TRBD1 (5 bases). The CDR3 sequence is CASSKTEYEQYV. The CDR3 region has the DNA TGTGCCAGCAGCAAGACAGAGTACGAGCAGTACGTC.